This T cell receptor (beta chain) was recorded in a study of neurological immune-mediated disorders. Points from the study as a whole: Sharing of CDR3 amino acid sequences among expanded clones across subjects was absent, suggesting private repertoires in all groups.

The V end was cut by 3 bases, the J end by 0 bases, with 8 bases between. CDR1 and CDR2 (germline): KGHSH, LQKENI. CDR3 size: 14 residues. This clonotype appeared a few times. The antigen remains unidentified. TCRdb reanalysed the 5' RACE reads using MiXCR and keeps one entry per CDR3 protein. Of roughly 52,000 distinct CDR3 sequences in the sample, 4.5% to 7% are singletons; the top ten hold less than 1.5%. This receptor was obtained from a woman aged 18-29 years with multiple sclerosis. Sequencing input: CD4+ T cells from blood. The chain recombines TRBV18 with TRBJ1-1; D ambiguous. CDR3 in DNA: TGTGCCAGCTCACCGAACCAGATGAACACTGAAGCTTTCTTT. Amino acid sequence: CASSPNQMNTEAFF.